These 32 T cell receptor beta chains were all obtained from the same sample, sequenced in a study of beta chain features in type 1 diabetes. The entirety of the isolated RNA underwent reverse transcription, so expressed TCRB transcripts were sequenced. Using immunoSEQ multiplex PCR, the repertoire was profiled, and TCRdb retains in-frame clones only, with some absent. Among approximately 400,000 clones, about 16% were seen once, and the ten largest hold around 0.02%. The sequenced material came from naive CD4+ T cells from blood. These receptors all stem from a woman between 18 and 29 years old in good health.

The chain is built from TRBV5-1 and TRBJ1-2; weak D call: TRBD1 (6 bases). CDR1 is SGHRS and CDR2 is YFSETQ in the germline V gene. V was clipped by 2 bases and J by 4 bases, with 12 bases between them. The CDR3 runs to 14 residues. This chain's CDR3 is CASSFGGAGYGYTF. The CDR3 DNA reads TGCGCCAGCAGCTTCGGGGGGGCTGGCTATGGCTACACCTTC.

This clone was observed a handful of times. J is TRBJ1-5 and V is TRBV18; the match to TRBD1 covers 8 bases. Germline V lookup: CDR1 KGHSH, CDR2 LQKENI. V lost 5 bases, J lost 2 bases, and 2 bases stayed unmatched. This CDR3 comprises 14 residues. The CDR3 loop reads CASSDRGGNQPQHF. CDR3 DNA: TGTGCCAGCTCAGACAGGGGTGGCAATCAGCCCCAGCATTTT. Full variable domain (missing parts from reference TRBV18 and TRBJ1-5): NAGVMQNPRHLVRRRGQEARLRCSPMKGHSHVYWYRQLPEEGLKFMVYLQKENIIDESGMPKERFSAEFPKEGPSILRIQQVVRGDSAAYFCASSDRGGNQPQHFGDGTRLSIL.

V gene TRBV19 combines with J gene TRBJ1-2, with unresolved D. CDR1 LNHDA and CDR2 SQIVND come from the germline V gene (reference sequence). CDR3 length: 15 residues. The ends were cut back, 3 bases at V and 8 bases at J, with 19 bases in the middle. This CDR3 reads CASSMGSPIVGGYTF. The CDR3 nucleotides read TGTGCCAGTAGTATGGGCTCACCCATCGTCGGCGGCTACACCTTC.

The chain employs TRBV28 and TRBJ2-7, with D possibly being TRBD2 (7 bases). The CDR3 runs 11 residues. Germline V lookup: CDR1 MDHEN, CDR2 SYDVKM. V lost 7 bases and J 10 bases, leaving 14 bases between the germline ends. CDR3 sequence (DNA): TGTGCCAGCAAGGGGGGGCGCATCCAGTACTTC. It yields the protein CASKGGRIQYF.

This sequence joins TRBV28 and TRBJ2-4; D is undetermined. V was shortened by 7 bases and J by 0 bases, with 13 bases between the two germline ends. Looked up from germline, CDR1 is MDHEN and CDR2 is SYDVKM. The CDR3 is 15 residues long. CDR3 sequence reads: CASNFAELAKNIQYF. CDR3 bases: TGTGCCAGCAACTTCGCGGAACTAGCCAAAAACATTCAGTACTTC.

This chain uses TRBV25-1 with TRBJ1-4; D uncertain. CDR1 and CDR2 (germline): MGHDK, SYGVNS. This CDR3 contains 13 residues. V was cut by 4 bases and J by 8 bases, with 11 bases left in between. CDR3 DNA: TGTGCCAGCAGTGGCGGGCTTATCGAAAAACTGTTTTTT. This encodes CASSGGLIEKLFF. Full variable domain (outside the CDR3, taken from reference TRBV25-1 and TRBJ1-4): EADIYQTPRYLVIGTGKKITLECSQTMGHDKMYWYQQDPGMELHLIHYSYGVNSTEKGDLSSESTVSRIRTEHFPLTLESARPSHTSQYLCASSGGLIEKLFFGSGTQLSVL.

The chain combines TRBV5-4 with TRBJ1-4, with TRBD1 as a possible D gene (5 bases). Trimming removed 5 bases at V and 5 bases at J, with 13 bases between. The germline V gene has CDR1 SGHNT and CDR2 YYREEE (reference sequence). This CDR3 comprises 14 residues. The CDR3 DNA sequence: TGTGCCAGCAGTAAAGACAGACACAATGAAAAACTGTTTTTT. Its translation: CASSKDRHNEKLFF.

The chain is built from TRBV27 and TRBJ2-5; 10 bases align to TRBD1. This CDR3 is built from 15 residues. The germline V gene has CDR1 MNHEY and CDR2 SMNVEV (reference sequence). Trimming took 6 bases from V and 2 from J; bases not matched to a gene: 6. CDR3 residues: CASRRRTGGQETQYF. Written as DNA, the CDR3 is TGTGCCAGCAGACGTCGGACAGGGGGGCAAGAGACCCAGTACTTC.

The V and J genes are TRBV7-9 and TRBJ2-2, with D perhaps matching TRBD1 (6 bases). This CDR3 has 15 amino acids. V lost 3 bases and J 1 base, leaving 9 bases between the germline ends. The germline V gene encodes CDR1 SEHNR and CDR2 FQNEAQ (reference sequence). CDR3 sequence reads: CASSFNRVNTGELFF. DNA of the CDR3: TGTGCCAGCAGCTTTAACAGGGTGAACACCGGGGAGCTGTTTTTT.

The V call is TRBV30, the J call TRBJ2-2, with 11 positions matching TRBD1. The V and J ends lost 3 bases and 3 bases, in that order; junction bases with no gene match: 9. CDR1 is GTSNPN and CDR2 is SVGIG in the germline V gene (reference sequence). The CDR3 covers 17 residues. DNA of the CDR3: TGTGCCTGGAGCGGCTGGACAGGGGGCTTTTACACCGGGGAGCTGTTTTTT. Its translation: CAWSGWTGGFYTGELFF.

The rearrangement links TRBV28 to TRBJ2-1; D possibly corresponds to TRBD2 (5 bases). The germline V gene has CDR1 MDHEN and CDR2 SYDVKM. The CDR3 spans 14 residues. V was cut by 2 bases and J by 2 bases, with 7 bases left in between. CDR3 residues: CASSLAGAYNEQFF. CDR3 in DNA: TGTGCCAGCAGTTTAGCGGGTGCCTACAATGAGCAGTTCTTC.

This clone was detected a few times. The chain links TRBV7-6 to TRBJ2-2; D is perhaps TRBD1 (5 bases). Germline V lookup: CDR1 SGHVS, CDR2 FNYEAQ. The CDR3 runs 16 residues. V gave up 6 bases and J gave up 0 bases, with 14 bases separating them. CDR3: CASRSTGNSNTGELFF. The CDR3, as DNA: TGTGCCAGCAGAAGCACAGGCAATTCGAACACCGGGGAGCTGTTTTTT.

This clone has more than one count but fewer than ten. V and J are TRBV19 and TRBJ2-5; D might be TRBD1 (6 bases). Germline V lookup: CDR1 LNHDA, CDR2 SQIVND (reference sequence). The CDR3 extends over 14 amino acids. Between the trimmed V and J ends, which lost 5 bases and 4 bases, there was a span of 14 bases. CDR3: CASSSSQGSETQYF. The CDR3 DNA is TGTGCCAGTAGTTCCTCACAGGGTTCAGAGACCCAGTACTTC. Based on the CDR3 plus reference TRBV19 and TRBJ2-5, the full variable domain is DGGITQSPKYLFRKEGQNVTLSCEQNLNHDAMYWYRQDPGQGLRLIYYSQIVNDFQKGDIAEGYSVSREKKESFPLTVTSAQKNPTAFYLCASSSSQGSETQYFGPGTRLLVL.

The chain is built from TRBV5-4 and TRBJ2-1; the D gene is possibly TRBD1 (5 bases). Trimming took 0 bases from V and 13 from J, leaving 8 bases between them. Per germline, CDR1 SGHNT and CDR2 YYREEE (reference sequence). The CDR3 runs 11 residues. In DNA, the CDR3 is TGTGCCAGCAGCTTGGGGGGCGGTCAGTTCTTC. It encodes CASSLGGGQFF.

This clone showed up just a few times. The genes are TRBV7-9 and TRBJ2-3, with 8 bases matching TRBD1. Germline CDR1 is SEHNR and CDR2 is FQNEAQ (reference sequence). The V segment lost 3 bases and the J segment 1 base; nucleotides outside the gene matches: 0. The CDR3 contains 14 residues. The CDR3 reads CASSFRGRTDTQYF. CDR3 nucleotides: TGTGCCAGCAGCTTCAGGGGGCGCACAGATACGCAGTATTTT.

Worth noting for this clone: At one of its ends the junction is not consistent with the germline gene, which may arise from a read error. The gene calls are TRBV5-4 and TRBJ2-3; no definite D call. Germline V gene data show CDR1 as SGHNT and CDR2 as YYREEE (reference sequence). The CDR3 has 15 residues. CDR3 protein: CASSPPQELQMVRNF. In DNA form, the CDR3 reads TGTGCCAGCAGCCCGCCCCAAGAATTACAGATGGTTCGGAATTTT.

The rearrangement joins TRBV9 to TRBJ2-1, with TRBD2 matching 11 bases. CDR3 length equals 15 residues. Germline-derived CDR1 and CDR2 are SGDLS and YYNGEE. Trimming at V came to 2 bases and at J to 6 bases, leaving 4 bases not matched to a gene. The CDR3, as DNA: TGTGCCAGCAGCGTGGGGACTAGCGGCCTCAATGAGCAGTTCTTC. It specifies CASSVGTSGLNEQFF.

This clone was counted a few times. The rearrangement uses TRBV25-1 and TRBJ1-1; TRBD1 matches 9 bases. Germline trimming cut 1 base from V and 4 bases from J; bases unmatched to any gene: 1. This CDR3 is built from 14 residues. Germline V CDR1 and CDR2: MGHDK, SYGVNS. Written as DNA, the CDR3 is TGTGCCAGCAGTGAATCGACAGGGGGCACTGAAGCTTTCTTT. Encoded protein: CASSESTGGTEAFF. Looking up the rest from reference TRBV25-1 and TRBJ1-1 gives the full variable domain: EADIYQTPRYLVIGTGKKITLECSQTMGHDKMYWYQQDPGMELHLIHYSYGVNSTEKGDLSSESTVSRIRTEHFPLTLESARPSHTSQYLCASSESTGGTEAFFGQGTRLTVV.

V usage is TRBV2 and J usage is TRBJ1-1; 7 bases agree with TRBD1. The germline V gene encodes CDR1 SNHLY and CDR2 FYNNEI. V gave up 4 bases and J gave up 9 bases; unmatched junction bases: 2. The CDR3 has 11 amino acids. CDR3 residues: CASSGQGQAFF. The CDR3, as DNA: TGTGCCAGCAGTGGACAGGGCCAAGCTTTCTTT.

The rearrangement uses TRBV2 and TRBJ1-5, with 8 positions matching TRBD1. After removal of 4 bases from V and 4 bases from J, the junction contained 9 bases not matched to a gene. Germline V lookup: CDR1 SNHLY, CDR2 FYNNEI. There are 16 residues in the CDR3. The CDR3 DNA reads as TGTGCCAGCAGTGGTACCTGGACAGGGAGAAATCAGCCCCAGCATTTT. It yields the protein CASSGTWTGRNQPQHF.

This clone appeared a few times. CDR3 DNA sequence: TGTGCCAGCAGTTCGGGACAGGGGTACACTGAAGCTTTCTTT. Translated: CASSSGQGYTEAFF. The J gene is TRBJ1-1, the V gene TRBV27, with TRBD1 matching over 10 bases. There are 14 residues in the CDR3. Germline V gives CDR1 MNHEY, CDR2 SMNVEV (reference sequence). Losses at the gene ends were 4 bases for V and 3 bases for J; bases not matched to a gene: 2.

The chain carries TRBV14 and TRBJ2-5; TRBD2 agrees at 15 bases. CDR3 length: 15 amino acids. In germline, CDR1 is SGHDN, CDR2 FVKESK. V lost 4 bases to trimming and J lost 5 bases; unmatched junction nucleotides: 2. The CDR3 DNA reads as TGTGCCAGCAGCCCTGGACTAGCGGGAGGGGAGACCCAGTACTTC. This codes for CASSPGLAGGETQYF.

This clone was counted a few times. The genes are TRBV28 and TRBJ1-2; D is undetermined. Per the germline V gene, CDR1 is MDHEN and CDR2 is SYDVKM. V was trimmed by 2 bases and J by 8 bases, leaving 6 bases between them. This CDR3 contains 11 residues. The CDR3 region has the DNA TGTGCCAGCAGTTTAGGGGAGGGCTACACCTTC. It is translated as CASSLGEGYTF.

As to this clone: The same CDR3 is also encoded by other DNA sequences in this sample. This chain links TRBV7-2 with TRBJ2-7; D is unresolved. The CDR3 covers 12 residues. V was clipped by 5 bases and J by 0 bases, with 5 bases between them. The germline V gene encodes CDR1 SGHTA and CDR2 FQGNSA. CDR3 DNA: TGTGCCAGCAGCCCTAGCTCCTACGAGCAGTACTTC. It codes for CASSPSSYEQYF.

The gene calls are TRBV25-1 and TRBJ1-2; D call uncertain. There are 13 residues in the CDR3. Between the trimmed V and J ends, which lost 0 bases and 7 bases, there was a span of 9 bases. Germline lookup yields CDR1 MGHDK and CDR2 SYGVNS. CDR3 nucleotide sequence: TGTGCCAGCAGTGAATATATCGGTACTGGCTACACCTTC. Translation gives CASSEYIGTGYTF.

This clone has only a few counts. The V and J genes are TRBV7-3 and TRBJ1-1; possible D gene TRBD1, 6 bases. Trimming cost V 5 bases and J 3 bases, with 10 bases left between them. CDR1 is SGHTA and CDR2 is FQGTGA in the germline V gene. The CDR3 contains 13 residues. CDR3 nucleotide sequence: TGTGCCAGCAGCCGAGGACAGTACACTGAAGCTTTCTTT. Translating gives CASSRGQYTEAFF.

This clone turned up a few times. This sequence joins TRBV9 and TRBJ2-3; D remains unclear. CDR1 is SGDLS and CDR2 is YYNGEE in the germline V gene. The CDR3 covers 16 residues. Trimming left V 0 bases short and J 1 base short, with 12 bases between. Here the CDR3 DNA reads TGTGCCAGCAGCGTAGGTGTAGATCCCCGCACAGATACGCAGTATTTT. This gives the protein CASSVGVDPRTDTQYF.

There are a few counts of this clone. The sample holds other DNA sequences that translate to the same CDR3. The chain is built from TRBV2 and TRBJ1-2; 9 bases match TRBD1. The germline V gene has CDR1 SNHLY and CDR2 FYNNEI. The CDR3 spans 11 residues. The junction had 0 bases not matched to a gene; V was cut back by 8 bases and J by 5 bases. CDR3 nucleotides: TGTGCCAGCGGGACAGGGTATGGCTACACCTTC. Protein: CASGTGYGYTF.

V is TRBV2 and J is TRBJ1-2; tentative D call: TRBD1 (6 bases). Trimming pared 0 bases from V and 4 bases from J, leaving 15 bases between. The CDR3 consists of 16 residues. Germline lookup yields CDR1 SNHLY and CDR2 FYNNEI. CDR3 coding DNA: TGTGCCAGCAGTGAAGCGACCGTCAGGGGCGGCTATGGCTACACCTTC. It translates to CASSEATVRGGYGYTF.

This clone appeared a few times. V is TRBV28 and J is TRBJ2-7; weak D call: TRBD1 (5 bases). Trimming removed 1 base at V and 3 bases at J, with 13 bases between. This CDR3 is built from 15 residues. In germline, CDR1 is MDHEN, CDR2 SYDVKM. The CDR3 is CASSLSLTELYEQYF. CDR3 DNA sequence: TGTGCCAGCAGTTTATCTTTGACAGAACTCTACGAGCAGTACTTC.

This clone has a handful of counts. The chain is built from TRBV25-1 and TRBJ2-5; D might be TRBD2 (5 bases). V shed 3 bases and J shed 4 bases, with 12 bases lying between them. Germline V gene data show CDR1 as MGHDK and CDR2 as SYGVNS. The CDR3 is 14 amino acids. This CDR3 is CASSEIAGRETQYF. The CDR3 DNA reads TGTGCCAGCAGTGAGATTGCGGGTCGAGAGACCCAGTACTTC. Together with reference TRBV25-1 and TRBJ2-5, the CDR3 gives the full variable domain: EADIYQTPRYLVIGTGKKITLECSQTMGHDKMYWYQQDPGMELHLIHYSYGVNSTEKGDLSSESTVSRIRTEHFPLTLESARPSHTSQYLCASSEIAGRETQYFGPGTRLLVL.

This clone showed up just a few times. V gene TRBV5-6 combines with J gene TRBJ2-5; D gene uncertain. Germline V gene data show CDR1 as SGHDT and CDR2 as YYEEEE. The length of the CDR3 is 18 residues. Trimming stripped 1 base from V and 0 bases from J, with 19 bases between. The CDR3 DNA is TGTGCCAGCAGCTTGAAGGAGCCCGACGCTTGGTACCAAGAGACCCAGTACTTC. Amino acid sequence: CASSLKEPDAWYQETQYF.